The 26 T cell receptor beta chains listed next were all sequenced from one sample in a study of CD8 T cells in Susac syndrome. RNA, at about 0.5 to 1 ug, was reverse transcribed with random hexamers. TCRdb independently ran MiXCR on the immunoSEQ multiplex PCR reads; one entry per CDR3 protein. Counted here are approximately 150,000 distinct CDR3 sequences, under 95% occurring once; the ten biggest clones make up over 0.08%. Sequences were obtained from CD4+ T cells from PBMCs. These receptors were obtained from a human donor with multiple sclerosis.

The chain couples TRBV4-1 to TRBJ1-3; D unresolved. The germline V gene encodes CDR1 MGHRA and CDR2 YSYEKL. Trimming removed 2 bases from V and 0 bases from J, with 8 bases in between. The CDR3 has 15 amino acids. Here the CDR3 reads CASSQYGLSGNTIYF. The CDR3 DNA sequence: TGCGCCAGCAGCCAATACGGGCTCTCTGGAAACACCATATATTTT.

In DNA form, the CDR3 reads TGCGCCAGCAGCTTGGCTGATGACACCGGAGAAAAACTGTTTTTT. This sequence encodes CASSLADDTGEKLFF. V gene TRBV5-1 combines with J gene TRBJ1-4; D ambiguous. The germline V gene encodes CDR1 SGHRS and CDR2 YFSETQ. The V gene lost 0 bases and the J gene lost 8 bases, with 14 bases spanning the gap. The length of the CDR3 is 15 residues.

This rearrangement joins TRBV2 to TRBJ1-1; D remains ambiguous. The length of the CDR3 is 13 residues. V lost 8 bases to trimming and J lost 1 base, with 11 bases between them. CDR1 is SNHLY, CDR2 FYNNEI, per germline. The DNA of the CDR3 is TGTGCCAGCGGTACTGAATCGAACACTGAAGCTTTCTTT. Its translation: CASGTESNTEAFF.

The chain combines TRBV5-4 with TRBJ2-7, with TRBD1 identical over 8 bases. V was clipped by 4 bases and J by 7 bases; unmatched bases: 7. CDR1 is SGHNT and CDR2 is YYREEE in the germline V gene (reference sequence). The CDR3 is 13 residues long. In DNA form, the CDR3 reads TGTGCCAGCAGCCGGGACAGGAGAAGGGAGCAGTACTTC. This encodes CASSRDRRREQYF.

V usage is TRBV7-2 and J usage is TRBJ2-5; D perhaps matches TRBD2 (5 bases). Germline values: CDR1 SGHTA, CDR2 FQGNSA. This CDR3 has 14 amino acids. V was shortened by 5 bases and J by 5 bases, with 15 bases between the two germline ends. The CDR3 coding sequence is TGTGCCAGCAGCCTTGGGTTAGGCGGGGAGACCCAGTACTTC. Encoded protein: CASSLGLGGETQYF.

The chain joins TRBV2 to TRBJ2-1; possibly TRBD1 for D (6 bases). CDR1 is SNHLY, CDR2 FYNNEI, per germline. The CDR3 runs 15 residues. Between the trimmed V and J ends, which lost 7 bases and 5 bases, there was a span of 18 bases. The CDR3 is CASNLRGAVNNEQFF. CDR3 DNA sequence: TGTGCCAGCAATCTCAGGGGCGCTGTTAACAATGAGCAGTTCTTC.

The chain is built from TRBV19 and TRBJ2-5; TRBD2 agrees at 10 bases. This CDR3 region has 15 residues. Germline V gene data show CDR1 as LNHDA and CDR2 as SQIVND (reference sequence). With V trimmed by 6 bases and J by 5 bases, 9 bases remained unmatched. The CDR3 here is CASRPASGSVETQYF. CDR3 DNA sequence: TGTGCCAGTAGGCCCGCTAGCGGGAGTGTTGAGACCCAGTACTTC.

This rearrangement joins TRBV7-7 to TRBJ2-5, with a weak D call TRBD1 (7 bases). This CDR3 contains 14 residues. The V and J ends lost 5 bases and 7 bases respectively, with 17 bases between them. Germline values: CDR1 SSHAT, CDR2 FNYEAQ (reference sequence). This chain's CDR3 is CASSQMRQGGTQYF. The DNA for the CDR3 is TGTGCCAGCAGCCAAATGAGGCAGGGGGGGACCCAGTACTTC.

This clonotype has only one observation. Here the CDR3 DNA reads TGTGCCAGCAGGGATCCGGGACAGGGGGCTCTCCATGAGCAGTTCTTC. This encodes CASRDPGQGALHEQFF. The gene calls are TRBV6-2 or TRBV6-3 and TRBJ2-1, with 12 bases identical to TRBD1. Per germline, CDR1 MNHEY and CDR2 SVGEGT. The CDR3 consists of 16 residues. Trimming at V came to 6 bases and at J to 8 bases, leaving 11 bases not matched to a gene.

This chain uses TRBV19 with TRBJ2-7; 9 nucleotides line up with TRBD1. V gave up 6 bases and J gave up 1 base; unmatched junction bases: 7. The CDR3 has 15 residues. The germline V gene encodes CDR1 LNHDA and CDR2 SQIVND (reference sequence). The DNA of the CDR3 is TGTGCCAGTAGCCCCGGACAGGGGAGGTCCTACGAGCAGTACTTC. Its translation: CASSPGQGRSYEQYF.

The rearrangement links TRBV18 to TRBJ1-1, with 9 bases matching TRBD1. The junction had 11 bases not matched to a gene; V was cut back by 3 bases and J by 0 bases. CDR3 size: 18 residues. CDR1 and CDR2 from the germline V gene are KGHSH and LQKENI. This chain's CDR3 is CASSPLGTGNMVNTEAFF. CDR3 nucleotides: TGTGCCAGCTCACCGCTCGGGACAGGGAACATGGTGAACACTGAAGCTTTCTTT.

The CDR3 DNA is TGTGCCAGCAGAGGAGCGGGAGGCCCGTTACGCTCCTACAATGAGCAGTTCTTC. It specifies CASRGAGGPLRSYNEQFF. The V gene is TRBV12-3 or TRBV12-4, the J gene TRBJ2-1, with 9 positions matching TRBD2. This CDR3 is built from 18 residues. V shed 6 bases, J shed 0 bases, and the junction held 12 bases outside the gene matches.

The V call is TRBV28, the J call TRBJ2-3; D call uncertain. Germline-derived CDR1 and CDR2 are MDHEN and SYDVKM. This CDR3 has 14 amino acids. V lost 10 bases and J 2 bases, leaving 16 bases between the germline ends. CDR3 sequence reads: CATRWGRHTDTQYF. The CDR3 DNA reads as TGTGCCACTCGGTGGGGAAGGCACACAGATACGCAGTATTTT.

V is TRBV5-1 and J is TRBJ1-1; 8 nucleotides agree with TRBD1. There are 15 residues in the CDR3. The germline CDR1 and CDR2 sequences are SGHRS and YFSETQ. Unmatched junction bases numbered 7, after V lost 4 bases and J lost 2 bases. The CDR3 DNA is TGCGCCAGCAGCCTCCTGACAGGGGCAAACACTGAAGCTTTCTTT. The encoded protein is CASSLLTGANTEAFF.

This rearrangement joins TRBV3-1 to TRBJ1-4; perhaps TRBD1 as D (5 bases). CDR1 LGHDT and CDR2 YNNKEL come from the germline V gene (reference sequence). V dropped 2 bases and J dropped 3 bases, with 10 bases sitting between them. The CDR3 totals 15 residues. In DNA form, the CDR3 reads TGTGCCAGCAGCCAATCCTCAGGGTCTAATGAAAAACTGTTTTTT. Translated: CASSQSSGSNEKLFF.

This rearrangement joins TRBV18 to TRBJ2-7; TRBD1 is a possible D gene (6 bases). The V gene lost 1 base and the J gene lost 5 bases, with 21 bases spanning the gap. The germline gives CDR1 KGHSH, CDR2 LQKENI. The CDR3 has 17 amino acids. In nucleotides, the CDR3 is TGTGCCAGCTCACCACTCCTGCATTCCCGGGACAACAACGAGCAGTACTTC. Protein: CASSPLLHSRDNNEQYF.

The gene calls are TRBV2 and TRBJ1-4; unclear D gene. Trimming took 2 bases from V and 7 from J, leaving 14 bases between them. Germline V gene sequence: CDR1 SNHLY, CDR2 FYNNEI. There are 15 residues in the CDR3. The DNA of the CDR3 is TGTGCCAGCAGTGAAAGCTCACAATCCAGTGAAAAACTGTTTTTT. Residues: CASSESSQSSEKLFF.

J is TRBJ2-2 and V is TRBV6-5; D gene ambiguous. Per germline, CDR1 MNHEY and CDR2 SVGAGI. With 2 bases removed from V and 6 bases from J, the gap between germline ends came to 13 bases. The CDR3 has 15 amino acids. This CDR3 reads CASSYGETTAGELFF. CDR3 nucleotides: TGTGCCAGCAGTTACGGTGAGACAACAGCCGGGGAGCTGTTTTTT.

This sequence joins TRBV20-1 and TRBJ2-7, with 11 nucleotides matching TRBD1. The V segment lost 6 bases and the J segment 2 bases; nucleotides outside the gene matches: 9. Germline CDR1 and CDR2: DFQATT and SNEGSKA (reference sequence). CDR3 length: 15 amino acids. The CDR3 sequence: CSAVPGTGGTYEQYF. The CDR3 bases are TGCAGTGCCGTCCCCGGGACAGGGGGTACCTACGAGCAGTACTTC.

The J gene is TRBJ2-6, the V gene TRBV5-4, with D possibly being TRBD1 or TRBD2 (5 bases each). The germline V and J ends were trimmed by 0 bases and 2 bases, with 9 bases remaining between them. Germline V gene lookup returns CDR1 SGHNT and CDR2 YYREEE (reference sequence). The CDR3 runs 16 residues. The CDR3 protein is CASSLGGTAGANVLTF. DNA for the CDR3: TGTGCCAGCAGCTTGGGGGGGACGGCTGGGGCCAACGTCCTGACTTTC.

The V and J genes are TRBV25-1 and TRBJ1-1; D ambiguous. Per germline, CDR1 MGHDK and CDR2 SYGVNS. This CDR3 has 11 amino acids. V lost 6 bases to trimming and J lost 6 bases, with 8 bases between them. The chain's CDR3 is CASSRVAEAFF. The CDR3 nucleotides read TGTGCCAGCAGCCGCGTCGCTGAAGCTTTCTTT.

The chain has TRBV20-1 and TRBJ1-6; TRBD1 matches at 7 bases. CDR3 size: 20 residues. Germline V gene data show CDR1 as DFQATT and CDR2 as SNEGSKA (reference sequence). Losses at the gene ends were 1 base for V and 1 base for J; bases not matched to a gene: 16. CDR3: CSARALDLQGFRSYNSPLHF. The DNA of the CDR3 is TGCAGTGCTAGAGCACTCGATTTACAGGGGTTTAGGTCCTATAATTCACCCCTCCACTTT.

The chain carries TRBV2 and TRBJ2-2, with D unclear. The germline gives CDR1 SNHLY, CDR2 FYNNEI. Trimming removed 8 bases at V and 2 bases at J, with 3 bases between. CDR3 length: 11 amino acids. CDR3 protein: CASQNTGELFF. CDR3 coding DNA: TGTGCCAGCCAAAACACCGGGGAGCTGTTTTTT.

The gene calls are TRBV15 and TRBJ2-3, with D uncertain. V lost 0 bases to trimming and J lost 5 bases, with 6 bases between them. The CDR3 runs 13 residues. Germline V CDR1 and CDR2: LNHNV, YYDKDF (reference sequence). The DNA for the CDR3 is TGTGCCACCAGCAGAGATTTAGGAGATACGCAGTATTTT. Amino acid sequence: CATSRDLGDTQYF. Full variable domain (outside the CDR3, taken from reference TRBV15 and TRBJ2-3): DAMVIQNPRYQVTQFGKPVTLSCSQTLNHNVMYWYQQKSSQAPKLLFHYYDKDFNNEADTPDNFQSRRPNTSFCFLDIRSPGLGDTAMYLCATSRDLGDTQYFGPGTRLTVL.

V gene TRBV4-3 combines with J gene TRBJ2-1; TRBD2 matches at 9 bases. The V gene's germline CDR1 is LGHNA and CDR2 YSLEER. The CDR3 has 17 amino acids. The J segment lost 5 bases and the V segment lost 1 base, leaving 9 bases of the junction unmatched. CDR3 sequence (DNA): TGCGCCAGCAGCCAAGTGGCTAGCGGGATTACTCACAATGAGCAGTTCTTC. This codes for CASSQVASGITHNEQFF.

This sequence joins TRBV7-2 and TRBJ2-5; a weak D match, TRBD2 (6 bases). Trimming cost V 5 bases and J 4 bases, with 17 bases left between them. This CDR3 spans 15 amino acids. Germline lookup yields CDR1 SGHTA and CDR2 FQGNSA. CDR3 loop: CASSITSHTRETQYF. In DNA, the CDR3 is TGTGCCAGCAGCATAACTAGCCATACTAGAGAGACCCAGTACTTC.